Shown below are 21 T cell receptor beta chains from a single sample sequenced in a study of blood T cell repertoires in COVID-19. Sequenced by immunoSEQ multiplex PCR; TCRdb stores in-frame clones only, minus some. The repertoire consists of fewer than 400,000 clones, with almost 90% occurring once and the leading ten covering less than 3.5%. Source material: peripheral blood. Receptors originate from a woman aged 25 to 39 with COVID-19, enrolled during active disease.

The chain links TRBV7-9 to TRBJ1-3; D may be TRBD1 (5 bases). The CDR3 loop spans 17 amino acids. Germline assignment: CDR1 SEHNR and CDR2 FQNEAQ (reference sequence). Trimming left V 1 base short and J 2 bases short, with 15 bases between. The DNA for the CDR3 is TGTGCCAGCAGCTTAGAGCCCGGGACGGGGGCTGGAAACACCATATATTTT. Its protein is CASSLEPGTGAGNTIYF.

The CDR3 spells CASQGTSTHTQYF. DNA of the CDR3: TGTGCCAGCCAGGGGACTAGCACTCATACGCAGTATTTT. V usage is TRBV27 and J usage is TRBJ2-3, with TRBD2 matching over 9 bases. Germline V lookup: CDR1 MNHEY, CDR2 SMNVEV (reference sequence). The CDR3 contains 13 residues. V dropped 8 bases and J dropped 7; count of bases not matched to a gene: 7.

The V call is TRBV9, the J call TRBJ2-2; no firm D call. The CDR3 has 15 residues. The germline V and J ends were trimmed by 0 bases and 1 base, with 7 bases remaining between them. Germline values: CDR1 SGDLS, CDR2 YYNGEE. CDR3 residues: CASSVVSGNTGELFF. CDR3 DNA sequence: TGTGCCAGCAGCGTAGTATCAGGGAACACCGGGGAGCTGTTTTTT.

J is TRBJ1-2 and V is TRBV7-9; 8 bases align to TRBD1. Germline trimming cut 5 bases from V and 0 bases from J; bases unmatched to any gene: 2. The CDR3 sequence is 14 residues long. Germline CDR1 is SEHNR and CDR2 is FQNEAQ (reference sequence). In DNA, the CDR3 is TGTGCCAGCAGCCCGACAGGGGCTAACTATGGCTACACCTTC. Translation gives CASSPTGANYGYTF.

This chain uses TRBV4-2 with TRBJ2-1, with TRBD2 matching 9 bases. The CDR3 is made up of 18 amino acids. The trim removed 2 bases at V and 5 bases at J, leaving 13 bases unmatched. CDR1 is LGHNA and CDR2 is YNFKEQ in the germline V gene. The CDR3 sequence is CASSQTPVGLAKNNEQFF. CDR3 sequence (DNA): TGTGCCAGCAGCCAAACCCCAGTCGGACTAGCGAAAAACAATGAGCAGTTCTTC.

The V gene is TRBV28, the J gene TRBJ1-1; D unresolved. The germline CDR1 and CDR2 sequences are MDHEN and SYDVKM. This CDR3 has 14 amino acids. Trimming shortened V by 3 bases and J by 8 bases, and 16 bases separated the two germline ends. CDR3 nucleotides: TGTGCCAGCAGTTTGCACATAAGCCCGGGGGAAGCTTTCTTT. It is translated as CASSLHISPGEAFF.

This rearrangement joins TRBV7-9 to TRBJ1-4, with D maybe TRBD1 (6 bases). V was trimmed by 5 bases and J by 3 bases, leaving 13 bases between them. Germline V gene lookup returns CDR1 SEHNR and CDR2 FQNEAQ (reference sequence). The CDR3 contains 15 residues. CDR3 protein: CASSPTGSANEKLFF. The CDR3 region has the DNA TGTGCCAGCAGCCCAACAGGGTCAGCTAATGAAAAACTGTTTTTT.

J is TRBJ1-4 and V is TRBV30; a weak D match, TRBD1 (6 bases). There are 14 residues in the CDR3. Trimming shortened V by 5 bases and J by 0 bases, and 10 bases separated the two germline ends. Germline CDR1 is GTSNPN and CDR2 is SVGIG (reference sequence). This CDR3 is CAWDRTATNEKLFF. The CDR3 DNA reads TGTGCCTGGGACAGGACAGCAACTAATGAAAAACTGTTTTTT. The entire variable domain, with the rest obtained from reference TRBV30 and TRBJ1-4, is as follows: SQTIHQWPATLVQPVGSPLSLECTVEGTSNPNLYWYRQAAGRGLQLLFYSVGIGQISSEVPQNLSASRPQDRQFILSSKKLLLSDSGFYLCAWDRTATNEKLFFGSGTQLSVL.

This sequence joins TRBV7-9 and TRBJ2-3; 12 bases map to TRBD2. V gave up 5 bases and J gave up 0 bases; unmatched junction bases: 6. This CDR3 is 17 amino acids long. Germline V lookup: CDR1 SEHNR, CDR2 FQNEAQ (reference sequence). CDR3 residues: CASSQGLAGFSTDTQYF. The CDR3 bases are TGTGCCAGCAGCCAAGGACTAGCGGGATTTAGCACAGATACGCAGTATTTT. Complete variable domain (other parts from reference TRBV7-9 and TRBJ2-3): DTGVSQNPRHKITKRGQNVTFRCDPISEHNRLYWYRQTLGQGPEFLTYFQNEAQLEKSRLLSDRFSAERPKGSFSTLEIQRTEQGDSAMYLCASSQGLAGFSTDTQYFGPGTRLTVL.

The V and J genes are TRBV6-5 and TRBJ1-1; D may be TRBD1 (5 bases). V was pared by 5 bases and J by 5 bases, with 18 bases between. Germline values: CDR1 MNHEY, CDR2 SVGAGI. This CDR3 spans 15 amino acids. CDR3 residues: CASSLEYAGRTEAFF. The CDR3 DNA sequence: TGTGCCAGCAGTCTAGAGTACGCAGGGCGGACTGAAGCTTTCTTT.

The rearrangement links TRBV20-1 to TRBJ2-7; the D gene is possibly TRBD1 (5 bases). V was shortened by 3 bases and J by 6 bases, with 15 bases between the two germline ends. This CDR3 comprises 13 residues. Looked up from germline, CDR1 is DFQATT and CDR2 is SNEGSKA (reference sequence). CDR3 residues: CSASVGLFGEQYF. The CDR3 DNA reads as TGCAGTGCTAGTGTGGGGCTCTTTGGCGAGCAGTACTTC.

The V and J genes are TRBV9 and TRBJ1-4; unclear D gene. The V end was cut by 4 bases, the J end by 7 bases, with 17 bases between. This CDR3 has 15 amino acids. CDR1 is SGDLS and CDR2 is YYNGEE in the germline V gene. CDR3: CASSSPDVAGEKLFF. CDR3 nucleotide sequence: TGTGCCAGCAGCTCCCCGGACGTCGCGGGTGAAAAACTGTTTTTT.

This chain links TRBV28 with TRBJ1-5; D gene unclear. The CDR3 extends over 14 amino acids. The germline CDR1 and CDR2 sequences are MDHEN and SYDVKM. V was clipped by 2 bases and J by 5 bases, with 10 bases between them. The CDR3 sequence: CASSLTPLHQPQHF. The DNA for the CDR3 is TGTGCCAGCAGTTTAACTCCCCTCCATCAGCCCCAGCATTTT. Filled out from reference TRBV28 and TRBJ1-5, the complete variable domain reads DVKVTQSSRYLVKRTGEKVFLECVQDMDHENMFWYRQDPGLGLRLIYFSYDVKMKEKGDIPEGYSVSREKKERFSLILESASTNQTSMYLCASSLTPLHQPQHFGDGTRLSIL.

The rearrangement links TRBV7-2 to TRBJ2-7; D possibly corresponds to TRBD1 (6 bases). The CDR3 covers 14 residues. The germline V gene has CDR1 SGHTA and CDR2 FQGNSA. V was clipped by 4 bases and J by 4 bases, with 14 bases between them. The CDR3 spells CASSSLGQGYEQYF. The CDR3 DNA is TGTGCCAGCAGCTCCCTGGGGCAGGGGTACGAGCAGTACTTC.

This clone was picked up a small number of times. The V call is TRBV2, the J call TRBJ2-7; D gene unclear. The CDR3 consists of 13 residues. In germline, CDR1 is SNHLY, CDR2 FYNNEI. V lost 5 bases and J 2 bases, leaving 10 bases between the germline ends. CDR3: CASSILETYEQYF. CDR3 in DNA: TGTGCCAGCAGTATTCTAGAGACCTACGAGCAGTACTTC.

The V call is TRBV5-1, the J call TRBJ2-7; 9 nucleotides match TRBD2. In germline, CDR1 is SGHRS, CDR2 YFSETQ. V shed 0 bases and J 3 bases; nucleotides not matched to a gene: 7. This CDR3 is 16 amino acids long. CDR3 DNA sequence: TGCGCCAGCAGCTTGGATTTAGCGGGGGCACTCTACGAGCAGTACTTC. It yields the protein CASSLDLAGALYEQYF.

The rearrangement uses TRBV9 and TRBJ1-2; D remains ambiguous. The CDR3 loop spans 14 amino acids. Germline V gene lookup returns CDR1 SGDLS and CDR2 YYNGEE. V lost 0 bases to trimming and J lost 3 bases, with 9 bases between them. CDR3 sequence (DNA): TGTGCCAGCAGCGTAGAATCGGGTGACTATGGCTACACCTTC. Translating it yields CASSVESGDYGYTF.

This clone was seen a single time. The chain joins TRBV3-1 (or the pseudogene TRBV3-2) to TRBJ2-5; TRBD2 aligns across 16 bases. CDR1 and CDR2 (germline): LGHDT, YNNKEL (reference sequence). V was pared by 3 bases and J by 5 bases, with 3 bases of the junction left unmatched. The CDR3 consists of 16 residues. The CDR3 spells CASSHSGLAGGETQYF. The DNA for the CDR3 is TGTGCCAGCAGCCACTCGGGACTAGCGGGAGGGGAGACCCAGTACTTC.

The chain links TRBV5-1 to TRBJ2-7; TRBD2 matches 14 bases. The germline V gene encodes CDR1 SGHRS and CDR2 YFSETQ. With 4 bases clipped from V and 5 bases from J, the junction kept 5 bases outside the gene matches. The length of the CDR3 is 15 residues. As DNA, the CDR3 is TGCGCCAGCAGCAGAGGGACTAGCGGGAGTCACGAGCAGTACTTC. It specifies CASSRGTSGSHEQYF.

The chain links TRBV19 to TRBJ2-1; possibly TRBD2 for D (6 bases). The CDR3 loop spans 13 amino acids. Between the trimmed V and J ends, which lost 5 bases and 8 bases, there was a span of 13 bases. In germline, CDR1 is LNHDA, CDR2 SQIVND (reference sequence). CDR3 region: CASSVGTHHEQFF. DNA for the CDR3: TGTGCCAGTAGTGTGGGGACTCACCATGAGCAGTTCTTC.

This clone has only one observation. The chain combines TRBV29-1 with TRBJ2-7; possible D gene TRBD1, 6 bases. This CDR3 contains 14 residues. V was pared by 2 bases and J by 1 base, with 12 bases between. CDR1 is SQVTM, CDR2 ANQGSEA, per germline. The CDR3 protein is CSVESPGESYEQYF. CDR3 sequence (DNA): TGCAGCGTTGAATCCCCAGGGGAATCCTACGAGCAGTACTTC.